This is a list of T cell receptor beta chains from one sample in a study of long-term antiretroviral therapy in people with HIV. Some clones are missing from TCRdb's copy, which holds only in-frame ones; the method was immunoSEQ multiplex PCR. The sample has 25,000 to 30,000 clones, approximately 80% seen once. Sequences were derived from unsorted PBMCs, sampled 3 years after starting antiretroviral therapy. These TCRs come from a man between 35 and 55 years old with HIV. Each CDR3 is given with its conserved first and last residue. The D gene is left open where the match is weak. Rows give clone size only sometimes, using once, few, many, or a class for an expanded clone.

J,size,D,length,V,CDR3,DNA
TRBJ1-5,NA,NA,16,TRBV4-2,CASSQGEGSPDQPQHF,TGTGCCAGCAGCCAAGGGGAAGGGAGCCCCGATCAGCCCCAGCATTTT
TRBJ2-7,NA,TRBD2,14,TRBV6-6,CASGLAGDFYEQYF,TGTGCCAGTGGACTAGCGGGAGACTTTTACGAGCAGTACTTC
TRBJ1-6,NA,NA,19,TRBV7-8,CASSFTGASPPRGDSPLHF,TGTGCCAGCAGTTTTACCGGGGCCTCCCCCCCAAGAGGCGATTCACCCCTCCACTTT
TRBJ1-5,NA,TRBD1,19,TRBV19,CASSPLFWGQGDSNQPQHF,TGTGCCAGTAGCCCCTTGTTCTGGGGACAGGGTGACAGCAATCAGCCCCAGCATTTT
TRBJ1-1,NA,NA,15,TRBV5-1,CASSLALTTLTEAFF,TGCGCCAGCAGCTTGGCCTTGACAACCCTCACTGAAGCTTTCTTT
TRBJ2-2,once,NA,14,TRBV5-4,CASSLAVTGPELFF,TGTGCCAGCAGCTTGGCGGTTACAGGCCCTGAGCTGTTTTTT
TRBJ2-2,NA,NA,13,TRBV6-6,CASSPPPAGELFF,TGTGCCAGCAGTCCTCCCCCAGCCGGGGAGCTGTTTTTT
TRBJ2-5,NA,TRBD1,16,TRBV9,CASSGRTGGGGETQYF,TGTGCCAGCAGCGGTAGGACAGGGGGCGGGGGAGAGACCCAGTACTTC
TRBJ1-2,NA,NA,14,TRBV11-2,CASSLNRANYGYTF,TGTGCCAGCAGCTTAAATCGAGCTAACTATGGCTACACCTTC
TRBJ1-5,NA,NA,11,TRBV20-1,CSASGGQPQHF,TGCAGTGCTAGCGGGGGTCAGCCCCAGCATTTT
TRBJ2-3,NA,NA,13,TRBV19,CASSIASTDTQYF,TGTGCCAGTAGTATCGCTAGCACAGATACGCAGTATTTT
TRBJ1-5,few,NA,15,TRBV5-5,CASSLEDSKNQPQHF,TGTGCCAGCAGCTTGGAGGACAGTAAAAATCAGCCCCAGCATTTT
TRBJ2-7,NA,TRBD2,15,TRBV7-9,CASSPFISGSNEQYF,TGTGCCAGCAGCCCCTTTATAAGCGGGAGCAACGAGCAGTACTTC
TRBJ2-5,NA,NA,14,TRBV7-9,CASSLGGNQETQYF,TGTGCCAGCAGCTTAGGGGGGAACCAAGAGACCCAGTACTTC
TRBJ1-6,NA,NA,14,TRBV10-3,CAISAAANNSPLHF,TGTGCCATCAGTGCGGCGGCTAATAATTCACCCCTCCACTTT
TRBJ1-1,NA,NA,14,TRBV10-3,CAISATGKNTEAFF,TGTGCCATCAGCGCAACAGGGAAGAACACTGAAGCTTTCTTT
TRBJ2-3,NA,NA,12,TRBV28,CASSPRIDTQYF,TGTGCCAGCAGTCCTAGAATAGATACGCAGTATTTT
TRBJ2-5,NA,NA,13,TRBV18,CASSPPGGGIRYF,TGTGCCAGCTCACCACCGGGAGGGGGGATCCGGTACTTC
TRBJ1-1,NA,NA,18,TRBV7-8,CASSKPMRDGILNTEAFF,TGTGCCAGCAGTAAACCGATGCGGGACGGAATATTGAACACTGAAGCTTTCTTT
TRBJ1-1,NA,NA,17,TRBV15,CATSRDRGAGPNTEAFF,TGTGCCACCAGCAGAGACCGAGGAGCAGGGCCGAACACTGAAGCTTTCTTT